One and the same sample provided the 18 T cell receptor beta chains below, sequenced in a study of control samples from healthy donors and cancer patients. TCRdb's copy holds only in-frame clones and misses some; the assay was immunoSEQ multiplex PCR. The data contain tens of thousands of clones, roughly 86% of them singletons. The sequenced material came from blood. The receptors were sampled from a man aged 50 to 59 in good health.

Concerning this clone: This sample includes further DNA sequences coding for the same CDR3. CDR3 sequence: CASSQFTQGQDGYTF. CDR3 sequence (DNA): TGTGCCAGCAGCCAGTTTACCCAGGGGCAGGATGGCTACACCTTC. This rearrangement joins TRBV14 to TRBJ1-2; maybe TRBD1 (6 bases). The CDR3 spans 15 residues. Trimming pared 3 bases from V and 6 bases from J, leaving 17 bases between. Looked up from germline, CDR1 is SGHDN and CDR2 is FVKESK.

The chain joins TRBV7-3 to TRBJ1-1, with D possibly TRBD1 on 6 matching bases. The length of the CDR3 is 15 residues. Deletions cut 4 bases from V and 6 bases from J, with 18 bases between. Germline V gene data show CDR1 as SGHTA and CDR2 as FQGTGA. This CDR3 is CASSSGRQGKAEAFF. The CDR3 nucleotides read TGTGCCAGCAGCTCCGGGCGTCAGGGGAAGGCTGAAGCTTTCTTT.

The rearrangement uses TRBV4-2 and TRBJ1-5; 7 positions agree with TRBD1. Germline CDR1 reads LGHNA; CDR2 reads YNFKEQ. V trimming: 4 bases; J trimming: 0 bases; junction bases outside the gene matches: 6. This CDR3 is built from 16 residues. The CDR3 bases are TGTGCCAGCAGCCCGTATACAGGGGATAGCAATCAGCCCCAGCATTTT. Translating gives CASSPYTGDSNQPQHF.

This chain uses TRBV30 with TRBJ2-7; the D gene is possibly TRBD1 (5 bases). The CDR3 contains 11 residues. Germline CDR1 and CDR2: GTSNPN and SVGIG (reference sequence). V was cut by 8 bases and J by 2 bases, with 10 bases left in between. The CDR3 nucleotides read TGTGCCGGGGCGGCCACCTACGAGCAGTACTTC. This sequence encodes CAGAATYEQYF.

CDR3 coding DNA: TGTGCCATCAGTGCGGGCTTCAGCACAGATACGCAGTATTTT. This codes for CAISAGFSTDTQYF. V is TRBV10-3 and J is TRBJ2-3, with unresolved D. Germline V gives CDR1 ENHRY, CDR2 SYGVKD. CDR3 length equals 14 residues. V was shortened by 4 bases and J by 0 bases, with 8 bases between the two germline ends.

The chain carries TRBV14 and TRBJ1-1; 8 nucleotides align to TRBD1. The trim removed 0 bases at V and 0 bases at J, leaving 12 bases unmatched. Germline V lookup: CDR1 SGHDN, CDR2 FVKESK. The CDR3 totals 19 residues. The CDR3: CASSQEWGETGAVNTEAFF. The CDR3 DNA is TGTGCCAGCAGCCAAGAATGGGGAGAGACAGGGGCCGTGAACACTGAAGCTTTCTTT. Variable domain in full (rest from reference TRBV14 and TRBJ1-1): EAGVTQFPSHSVIEKGQTVTLRCDPISGHDNLYWYRRVMGKEIKFLLHFVKESKQDESGMPNNRFLAERTGGTYSTLKVQPAELEDSGVYFCASSQEWGETGAVNTEAFFGQGTRLTVV.

The chain couples TRBV15 to TRBJ1-3; 7 bases fit TRBD1. The CDR3 loop spans 14 amino acids. J gave up 2 bases and V 8 bases, and 6 bases lay outside the gene matches. Germline V lookup: CDR1 LNHNV, CDR2 YYDKDF (reference sequence). DNA for the CDR3: TGTGCCACCGGGCCAGGGGGGACTGGAAACACCATATATTTT. Translated, it gives CATGPGGTGNTIYF.

This chain links TRBV27 with TRBJ2-7, with D tentatively TRBD2 (5 bases). Trimming removed 2 bases from V and 6 bases from J, with 11 bases in between. The CDR3 is 13 amino acids. Germline CDR1 MNHEY, CDR2 SMNVEV (reference sequence). The CDR3 DNA is TGTGCCAGCAGTTTAACTAACGGACTCGAGCAGTACTTC. Amino acid sequence: CASSLTNGLEQYF.

This chain connects TRBV5-4 to TRBJ2-7, with TRBD1 identical over 10 bases. The CDR3 consists of 14 residues. Germline CDR1 and CDR2: SGHNT and YYREEE (reference sequence). The trim removed 0 bases at V and 7 bases at J, leaving 4 bases unmatched. The DNA of the CDR3 is TGTGCCAGCAGCTTGGACCCGGGACAGGGGGAGCAGTACTTC. Protein sequence: CASSLDPGQGEQYF.

The chain joins TRBV30 to TRBJ1-1, with no clear D. The CDR3 loop spans 13 amino acids. Looked up from germline, CDR1 is GTSNPN and CDR2 is SVGIG (reference sequence). The CDR3 DNA reads TGTGCTTGGGAAGGTCAGCAGAACACTGAAGCTTTCTTT. It specifies CAWEGQQNTEAFF.

The V gene is TRBV5-1, the J gene TRBJ1-2; TRBD1 is a possible D gene (5 bases). This CDR3 comprises 14 residues. V was trimmed by 4 bases and J by 2 bases, leaving 12 bases between them. The germline V gene has CDR1 SGHRS and CDR2 YFSETQ. The CDR3 region has the DNA TGCGCCAGCAGCGACTCGACAGTGAACTATGGCTACACCTTC. This translates into CASSDSTVNYGYTF.

The chain carries TRBV9 and TRBJ2-2, with a possible D match to TRBD1 (8 bases). V was trimmed by 4 bases and J by 1 base, leaving 17 bases between them. The CDR3 has 17 residues. The germline CDR1 and CDR2 sequences are SGDLS and YYNGEE. CDR3 coding DNA: TGTGCCAGCAGCCAGAGGGGAGGGACAGGGAACACCGGGGAGCTGTTTTTT. It encodes CASSQRGGTGNTGELFF.

The chain combines TRBV5-1 with TRBJ2-3; D tentatively reads TRBD1 or TRBD2 (6 bases each). Germline V CDR1 and CDR2: SGHRS, YFSETQ. Trimming stripped 4 bases from V and 6 bases from J, with 12 bases between. This CDR3 spans 13 amino acids. Here the CDR3 reads CASSRGPTDTQYF. The CDR3 DNA follows: TGCGCCAGCAGCCGGGGGCCCACGGATACGCAGTATTTT.

The CDR3 DNA is TGTGCCAGCTCACCATCCGGGGTGGATGGCTACACCTTC. Its protein is CASSPSGVDGYTF. The chain recombines TRBV18 with TRBJ1-2; no clear D. The CDR3 sequence is 13 residues long. The germline V gene has CDR1 KGHSH and CDR2 LQKENI. With 2 bases removed from V and 6 bases from J, the gap between germline ends came to 10 bases. Together with reference TRBV18 and TRBJ1-2, the CDR3 gives the full variable domain: NAGVMQNPRHLVRRRGQEARLRCSPMKGHSHVYWYRQLPEEGLKFMVYLQKENIIDESGMPKERFSAEFPKEGPSILRIQQVVRGDSAAYFCASSPSGVDGYTFGSGTRLTVV.

The chain is built from TRBV28 and TRBJ1-6; the match to TRBD1 covers 9 bases. This CDR3 has 16 residues. V shed 4 bases and J 4 bases; nucleotides not matched to a gene: 5. Germline loops: CDR1 MDHEN, CDR2 SYDVKM. The CDR3: CASSWGQGVYNSPLHF. In DNA, the CDR3 is TGTGCCAGCAGTTGGGGACAGGGAGTTTATAATTCACCCCTCCACTTT.

The gene calls are TRBV5-1 and TRBJ2-2, with 15 bases identical to TRBD2. Trimming took 5 bases from V and 6 from J; bases not matched to a gene: 2. The length of the CDR3 is 15 residues. Per the germline V gene, CDR1 is SGHRS and CDR2 is YFSETQ. The DNA for the CDR3 is TGCGCCAGCAGTCGGACTAGCGGGGGGGCCGGGGAGCTGTTTTTT. It codes for CASSRTSGGAGELFF.

V gene TRBV3-1 (or the pseudogene TRBV3-2) combines with J gene TRBJ2-1; 11 nucleotides align to TRBD2. The CDR3 contains 13 residues. Per germline, CDR1 LGHDT and CDR2 YNNKEL (reference sequence). V lost 4 bases and J lost 8; bases outside the gene matches: 1. CDR3 loop: CASSRLAGHEQFF. The CDR3 nucleotides read TGTGCCAGCAGCCGACTAGCGGGGCATGAGCAGTTCTTC.

The chain couples TRBV14 to TRBJ2-7; D remains ambiguous. There are 17 residues in the CDR3. CDR1 SGHDN and CDR2 FVKESK come from the germline V gene. Trimming cost V 0 bases and J 3 bases, with 18 bases left between them. CDR3 sequence reads: CASSQDPVGPRFYEQYF. Here the CDR3 DNA reads TGTGCCAGCAGCCAAGACCCGGTAGGGCCGCGATTCTACGAGCAGTACTTC.